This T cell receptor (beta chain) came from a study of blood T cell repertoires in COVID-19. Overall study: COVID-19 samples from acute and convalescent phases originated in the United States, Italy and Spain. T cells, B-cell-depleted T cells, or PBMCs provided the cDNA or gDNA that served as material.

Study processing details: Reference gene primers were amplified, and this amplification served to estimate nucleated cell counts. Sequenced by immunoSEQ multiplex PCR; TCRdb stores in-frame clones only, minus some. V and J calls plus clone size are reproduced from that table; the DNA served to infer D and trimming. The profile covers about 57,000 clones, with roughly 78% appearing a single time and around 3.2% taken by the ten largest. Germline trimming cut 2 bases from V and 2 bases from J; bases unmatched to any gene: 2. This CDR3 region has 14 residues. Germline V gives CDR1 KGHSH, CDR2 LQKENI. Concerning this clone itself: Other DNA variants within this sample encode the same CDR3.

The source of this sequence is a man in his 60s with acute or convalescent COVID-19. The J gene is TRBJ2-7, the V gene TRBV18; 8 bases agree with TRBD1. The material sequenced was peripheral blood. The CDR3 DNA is TGTGCCAGCTCACCAAGACAGGGGACCTACGAGCAGTACTTC. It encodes CASSPRQGTYEQYF. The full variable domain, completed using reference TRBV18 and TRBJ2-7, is NAGVMQNPRHLVRRRGQEARLRCSPMKGHSHVYWYRQLPEEGLKFMVYLQKENIIDESGMPKERFSAEFPKEGPSILRIQQVVRGDSAAYFCASSPRQGTYEQYFGPGTRLTVT.